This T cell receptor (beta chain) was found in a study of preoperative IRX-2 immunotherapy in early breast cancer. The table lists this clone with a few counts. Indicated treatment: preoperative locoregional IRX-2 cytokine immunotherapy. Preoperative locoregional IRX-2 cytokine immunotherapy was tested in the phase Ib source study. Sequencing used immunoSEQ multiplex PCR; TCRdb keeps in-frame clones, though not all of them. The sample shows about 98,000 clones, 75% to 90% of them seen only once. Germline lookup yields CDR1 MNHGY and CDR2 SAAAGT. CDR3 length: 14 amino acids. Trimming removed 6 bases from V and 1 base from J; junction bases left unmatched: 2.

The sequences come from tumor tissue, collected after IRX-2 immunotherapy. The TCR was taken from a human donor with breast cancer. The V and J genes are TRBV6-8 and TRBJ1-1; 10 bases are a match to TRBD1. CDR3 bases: TGTGCCAGCAGGGGACAGGGGAGGAACACTGAAGCTTTCTTT. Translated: CASRGQGRNTEAFF.